This TCR beta chain was identified during a study of T cells in Graves' hyperthyroidism and ophthalmopathy. V trimming: 6 bases; J trimming: 0 bases; junction bases outside the gene matches: 5. Germline V lookup: CDR1 MNHNS, CDR2 SASEGT. The CDR3 has 17 amino acids. TCR beta CDR3 sequences were amplified from RNA transcripts. A set of HTBI primers served as the primers for a first-round RT-PCR of the TCR CDR3. TCRdb reprocessed the multiplex PCR reads with MiXCR, giving one entry per CDR3 protein. Altogether about 420,000 distinct CDR3 sequences are present, about 15% being singletons, with the ten largest covering around 7.7%.

V and J are TRBV6-1 and TRBJ2-6, with 10 bases that match TRBD1. The TCR sequence derives from a woman under 30 with Graves' hyperthyroidism. What was sequenced was blood. The CDR3 bases are TGTGCCAGCAGAGGGACAGGGGACCCCTCTGGGGCCAACGTCCTGACTTTC. This gives the protein CASRGTGDPSGANVLTF.